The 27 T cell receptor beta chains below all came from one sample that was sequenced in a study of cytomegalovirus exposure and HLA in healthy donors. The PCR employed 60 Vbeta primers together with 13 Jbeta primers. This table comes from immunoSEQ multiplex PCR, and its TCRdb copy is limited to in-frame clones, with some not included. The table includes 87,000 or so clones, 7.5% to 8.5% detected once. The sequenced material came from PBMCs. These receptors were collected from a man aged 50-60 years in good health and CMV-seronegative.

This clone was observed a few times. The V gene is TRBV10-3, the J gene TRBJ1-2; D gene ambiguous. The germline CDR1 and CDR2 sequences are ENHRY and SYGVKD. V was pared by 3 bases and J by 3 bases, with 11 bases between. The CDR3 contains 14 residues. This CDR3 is CAISESGRDYGYTF. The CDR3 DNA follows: TGTGCCATCAGTGAAAGTGGGAGGGACTATGGCTACACCTTC.

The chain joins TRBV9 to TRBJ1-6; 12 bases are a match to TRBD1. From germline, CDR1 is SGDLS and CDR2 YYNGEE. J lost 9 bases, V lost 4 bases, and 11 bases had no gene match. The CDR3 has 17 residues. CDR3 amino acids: CASSLRGTGGDGSPLHF. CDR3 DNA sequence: TGTGCCAGCAGCCTGAGAGGGACAGGGGGCGATGGTTCACCCCTCCACTTT.

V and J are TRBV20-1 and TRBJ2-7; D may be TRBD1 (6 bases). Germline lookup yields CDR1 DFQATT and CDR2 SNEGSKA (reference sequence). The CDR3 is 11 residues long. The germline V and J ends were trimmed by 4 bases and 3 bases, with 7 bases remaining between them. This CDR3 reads CSAKGVYEQYF. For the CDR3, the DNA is TGCAGTGCTAAGGGGGTCTACGAGCAGTACTTC.

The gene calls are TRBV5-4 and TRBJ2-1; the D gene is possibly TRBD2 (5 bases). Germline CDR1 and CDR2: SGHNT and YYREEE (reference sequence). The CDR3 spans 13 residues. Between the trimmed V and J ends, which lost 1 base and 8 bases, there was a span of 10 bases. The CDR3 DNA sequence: TGTGCCAGCAGCTTGCAACAGAGGGATGAGCAGTTCTTC. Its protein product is CASSLQQRDEQFF.

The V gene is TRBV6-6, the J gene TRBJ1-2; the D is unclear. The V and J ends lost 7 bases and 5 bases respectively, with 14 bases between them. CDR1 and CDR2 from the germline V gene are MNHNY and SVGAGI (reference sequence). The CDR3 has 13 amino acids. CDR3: CASTNPGDYGYTF. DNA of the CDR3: TGTGCCAGCACCAACCCCGGAGATTATGGCTACACCTTC.

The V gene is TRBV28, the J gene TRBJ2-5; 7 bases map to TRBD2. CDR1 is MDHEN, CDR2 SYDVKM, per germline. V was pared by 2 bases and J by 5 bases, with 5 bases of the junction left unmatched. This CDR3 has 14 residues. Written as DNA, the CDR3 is TGTGCCAGCAGTTTACCCCAGGGAGGGGAGACCCAGTACTTC. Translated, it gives CASSLPQGGETQYF.

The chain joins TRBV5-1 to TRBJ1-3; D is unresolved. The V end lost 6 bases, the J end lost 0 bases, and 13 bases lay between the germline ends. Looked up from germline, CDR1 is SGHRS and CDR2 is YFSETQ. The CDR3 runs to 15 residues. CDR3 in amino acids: CASTQDYFSGNTIYF. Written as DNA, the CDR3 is TGCGCCAGCACCCAGGACTACTTCTCTGGAAACACCATATATTTT.

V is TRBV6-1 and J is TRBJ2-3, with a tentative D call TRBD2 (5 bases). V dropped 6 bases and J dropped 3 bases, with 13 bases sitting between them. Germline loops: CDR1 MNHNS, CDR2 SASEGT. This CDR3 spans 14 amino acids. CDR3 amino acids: CASSSAGSTDTQYF. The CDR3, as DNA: TGTGCCAGCAGCTCGGCGGGTTCTACAGATACGCAGTATTTT.

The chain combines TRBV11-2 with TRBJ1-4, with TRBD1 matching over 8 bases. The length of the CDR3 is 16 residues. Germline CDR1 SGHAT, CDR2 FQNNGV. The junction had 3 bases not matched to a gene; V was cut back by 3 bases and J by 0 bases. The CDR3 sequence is CASSLDRAATNEKLFF. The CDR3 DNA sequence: TGTGCCAGCAGCTTGGACAGGGCCGCAACTAATGAAAAACTGTTTTTT.

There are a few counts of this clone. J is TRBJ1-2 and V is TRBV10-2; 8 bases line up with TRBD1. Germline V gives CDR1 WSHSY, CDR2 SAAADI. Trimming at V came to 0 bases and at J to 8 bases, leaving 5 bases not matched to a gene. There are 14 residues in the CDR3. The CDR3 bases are TGCGCCAGCAGTGAGTCAGCGACAGGGGCAGGCTACACCTTC. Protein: CASSESATGAGYTF.

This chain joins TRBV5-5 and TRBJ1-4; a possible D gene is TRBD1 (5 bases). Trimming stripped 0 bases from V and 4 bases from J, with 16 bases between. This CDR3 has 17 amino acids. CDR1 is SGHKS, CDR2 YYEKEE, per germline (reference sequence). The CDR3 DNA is TGTGCCAGCAGCTTGGCCCTTCCATGGGGACTTAATGAAAAACTGTTTTTT. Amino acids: CASSLALPWGLNEKLFF.

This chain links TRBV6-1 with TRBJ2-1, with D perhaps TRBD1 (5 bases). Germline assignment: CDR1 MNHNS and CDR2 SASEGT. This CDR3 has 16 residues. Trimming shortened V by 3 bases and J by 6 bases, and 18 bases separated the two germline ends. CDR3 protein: CASSDPTAPSTNEQFF. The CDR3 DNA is TGTGCCAGCAGTGACCCGACAGCGCCGTCGACCAATGAGCAGTTCTTC.

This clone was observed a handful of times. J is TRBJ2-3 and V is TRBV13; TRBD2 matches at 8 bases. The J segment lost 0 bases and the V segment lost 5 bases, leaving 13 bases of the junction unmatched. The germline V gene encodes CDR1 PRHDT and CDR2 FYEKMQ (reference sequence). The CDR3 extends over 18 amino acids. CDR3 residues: CASSRSGGRTPSTDTQYF. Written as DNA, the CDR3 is TGTGCCAGCAGCCGGAGTGGCGGGAGGACTCCCAGCACAGATACGCAGTATTTT.

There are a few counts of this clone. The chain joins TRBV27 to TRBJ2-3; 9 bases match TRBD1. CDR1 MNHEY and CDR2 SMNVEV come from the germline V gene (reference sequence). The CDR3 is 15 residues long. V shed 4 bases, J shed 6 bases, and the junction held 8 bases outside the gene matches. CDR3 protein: CASSSGQGRTDTQYF. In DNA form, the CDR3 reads TGTGCCAGCAGTTCCGGACAGGGGAGGACTGATACGCAGTATTTT.

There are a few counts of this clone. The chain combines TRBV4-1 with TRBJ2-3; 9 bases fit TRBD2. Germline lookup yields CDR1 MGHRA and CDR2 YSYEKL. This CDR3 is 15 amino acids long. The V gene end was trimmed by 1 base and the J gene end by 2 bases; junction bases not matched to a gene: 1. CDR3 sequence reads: CASSQGGGVTDTQYF. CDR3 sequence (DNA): TGCGCCAGCAGCCAAGGCGGGGGGGTCACAGATACGCAGTATTTT.

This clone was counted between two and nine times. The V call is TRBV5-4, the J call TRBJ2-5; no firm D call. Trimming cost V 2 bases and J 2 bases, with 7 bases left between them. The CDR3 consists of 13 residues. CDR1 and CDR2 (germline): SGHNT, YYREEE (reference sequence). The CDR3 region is CASSLQVQETQYF. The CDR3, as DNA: TGTGCCAGCAGCTTACAAGTACAAGAGACCCAGTACTTC.

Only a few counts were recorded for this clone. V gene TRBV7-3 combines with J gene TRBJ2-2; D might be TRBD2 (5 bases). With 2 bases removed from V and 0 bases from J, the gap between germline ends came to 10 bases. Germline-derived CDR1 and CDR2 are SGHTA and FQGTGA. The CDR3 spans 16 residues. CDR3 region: CASSLEAAPNTGELFF. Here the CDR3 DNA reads TGTGCCAGCAGCTTAGAAGCGGCTCCGAACACCGGGGAGCTGTTTTTT.

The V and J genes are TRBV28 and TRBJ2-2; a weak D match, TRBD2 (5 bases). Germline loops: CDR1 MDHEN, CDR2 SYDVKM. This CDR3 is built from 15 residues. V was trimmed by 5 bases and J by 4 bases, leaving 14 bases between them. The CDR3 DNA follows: TGTGCCAGCAGTGAGTTTCGGGGTGGCACCGGGGAGCTGTTTTTT. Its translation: CASSEFRGGTGELFF. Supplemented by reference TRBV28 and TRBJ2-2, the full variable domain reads DVKVTQSSRYLVKRTGEKVFLECVQDMDHENMFWYRQDPGLGLRLIYFSYDVKMKEKGDIPEGYSVSREKKERFSLILESASTNQTSMYLCASSEFRGGTGELFFGEGSRLTVL.

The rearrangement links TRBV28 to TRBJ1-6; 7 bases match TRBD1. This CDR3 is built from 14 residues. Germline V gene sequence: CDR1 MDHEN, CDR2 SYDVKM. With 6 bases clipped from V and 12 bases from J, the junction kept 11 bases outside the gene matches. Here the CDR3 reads CASSQDRAPRPLHF. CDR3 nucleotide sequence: TGTGCCAGCAGCCAAGACAGGGCCCCGAGACCCCTCCACTTT. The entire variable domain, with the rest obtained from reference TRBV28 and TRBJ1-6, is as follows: DVKVTQSSRYLVKRTGEKVFLECVQDMDHENMFWYRQDPGLGLRLIYFSYDVKMKEKGDIPEGYSVSREKKERFSLILESASTNQTSMYLCASSQDRAPRPLHFGNGTRLTVT.

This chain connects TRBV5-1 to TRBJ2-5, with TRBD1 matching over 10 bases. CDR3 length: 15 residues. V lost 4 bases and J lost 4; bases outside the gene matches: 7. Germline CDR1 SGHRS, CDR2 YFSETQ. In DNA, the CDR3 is TGCGCCAGCAGCCTTCTCGGACAGGGGGGAGAGACCCAGTACTTC. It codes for CASSLLGQGGETQYF.

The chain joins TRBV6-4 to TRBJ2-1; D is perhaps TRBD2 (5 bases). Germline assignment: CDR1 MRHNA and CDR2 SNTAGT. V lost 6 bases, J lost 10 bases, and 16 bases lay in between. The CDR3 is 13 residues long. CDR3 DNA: TGTGCCAGCAGCATTGACTACAGTATGGAGCAGTTCTTC. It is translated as CASSIDYSMEQFF.

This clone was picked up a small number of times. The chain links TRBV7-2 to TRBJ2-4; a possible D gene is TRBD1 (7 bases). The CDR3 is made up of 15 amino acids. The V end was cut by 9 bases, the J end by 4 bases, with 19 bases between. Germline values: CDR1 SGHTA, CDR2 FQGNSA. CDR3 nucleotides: TGTGCCAGTACTCGTGGGGGGACAGAGAAAAACATTCAGTACTTC. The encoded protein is CASTRGGTEKNIQYF.

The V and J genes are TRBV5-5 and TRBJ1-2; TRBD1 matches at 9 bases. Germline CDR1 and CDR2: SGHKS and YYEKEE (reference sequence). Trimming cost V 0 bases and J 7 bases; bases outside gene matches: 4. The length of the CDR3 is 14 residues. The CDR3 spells CASSLGDRATGYTF. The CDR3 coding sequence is TGTGCCAGCAGCTTGGGGGACAGGGCGACTGGCTACACCTTC.

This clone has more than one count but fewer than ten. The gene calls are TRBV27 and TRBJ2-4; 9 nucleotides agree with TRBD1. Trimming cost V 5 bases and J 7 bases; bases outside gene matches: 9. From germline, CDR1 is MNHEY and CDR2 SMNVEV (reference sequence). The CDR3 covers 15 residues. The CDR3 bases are TGTGCCAGCAGTCAAGCCGGGACAGGGCGGAACATTCAGTACTTC. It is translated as CASSQAGTGRNIQYF.

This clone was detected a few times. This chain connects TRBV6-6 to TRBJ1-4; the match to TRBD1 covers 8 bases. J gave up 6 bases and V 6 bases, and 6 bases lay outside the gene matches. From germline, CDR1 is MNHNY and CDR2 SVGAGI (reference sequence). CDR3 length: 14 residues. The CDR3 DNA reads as TGTGCCAGCAGAAGGACAGGGACGTATGAAAAACTGTTTTTT. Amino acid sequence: CASRRTGTYEKLFF.

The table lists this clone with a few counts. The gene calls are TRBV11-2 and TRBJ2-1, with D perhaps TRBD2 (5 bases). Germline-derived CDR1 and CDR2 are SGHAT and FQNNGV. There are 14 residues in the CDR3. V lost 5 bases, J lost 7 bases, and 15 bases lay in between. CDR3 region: CASSLVSGNNEQFF. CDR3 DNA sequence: TGTGCCAGCAGCCTCGTGTCGGGGAATAATGAGCAGTTCTTC.

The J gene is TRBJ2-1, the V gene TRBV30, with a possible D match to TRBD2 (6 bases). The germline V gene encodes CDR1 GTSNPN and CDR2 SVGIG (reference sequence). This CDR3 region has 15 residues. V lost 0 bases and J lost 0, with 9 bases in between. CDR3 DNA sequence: TGTGCCTGGAGTGTCTACGGGGGCTCCTACAATGAGCAGTTCTTC. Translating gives CAWSVYGGSYNEQFF.